The entry that follows covers one T cell receptor (beta chain) sequence. Its antigen is currently unknown. The sample is drawn from a study of human thymus T cells. Study-level findings and limits: Related studies noted strongly shared thymic repertoires across unrelated people.

Corrective heart surgery yielded resections, and these provided the thymus tissue. The donors were infants in Finland with congenital heart defects, otherwise immunologically healthy. The germline V gene has CDR1 MRHNA and CDR2 SNTAGT. There are 13 residues in the CDR3. V was cut by 2 bases and J by 8 bases, with 9 bases left in between. Generated by immunoSEQ multiplex PCR, the TCRdb table keeps only in-frame clones and is missing some. The sample holds about 130,000 clones, more than 90% seen once. The source of this sequence is a boy in the first two years of life with a congenital heart defect but otherwise immunologically healthy. The sequencing input was thymus tissue. The chain uses TRBV6-4 and TRBJ1-4, with D perhaps matching TRBD1 (6 bases). The CDR3 DNA is TGTGCCAGCAGTGACAGGGGACAAGAAAAACTGTTTTTT. Its protein product is CASSDRGQEKLFF.